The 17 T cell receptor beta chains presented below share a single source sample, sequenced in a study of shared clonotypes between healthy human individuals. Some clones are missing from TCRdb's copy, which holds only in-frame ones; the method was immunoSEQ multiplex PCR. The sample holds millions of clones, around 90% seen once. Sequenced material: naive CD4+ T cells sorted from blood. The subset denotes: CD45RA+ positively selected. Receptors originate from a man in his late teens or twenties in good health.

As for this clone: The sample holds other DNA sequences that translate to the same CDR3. The CDR3, as DNA: TGTGCCAGCAGTTCAAGCGATAGCAATCAGCCCCAGCATTTT. It yields the protein CASSSSDSNQPQHF. This chain links TRBV28 with TRBJ1-5; D unclear. This CDR3 contains 14 residues. CDR1 is MDHEN and CDR2 is SYDVKM in the germline V gene. The V gene lost 4 bases and the J gene lost 0 bases, with 7 bases spanning the gap. The whole variable domain, filled in from reference TRBV28 and TRBJ1-5, reads DVKVTQSSRYLVKRTGEKVFLECVQDMDHENMFWYRQDPGLGLRLIYFSYDVKMKEKGDIPEGYSVSREKKERFSLILESASTNQTSMYLCASSSSDSNQPQHFGDGTRLSIL.

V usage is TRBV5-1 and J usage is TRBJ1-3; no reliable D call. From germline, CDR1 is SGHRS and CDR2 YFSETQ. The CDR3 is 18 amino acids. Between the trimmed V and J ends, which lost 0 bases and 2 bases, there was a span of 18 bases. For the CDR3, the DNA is TGCGCCAGCAGCTTGGGCCGTTCGTTGGGTAGCGCTGGAAACACCATATATTTT. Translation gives CASSLGRSLGSAGNTIYF. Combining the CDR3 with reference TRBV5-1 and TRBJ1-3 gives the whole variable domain KAGVTQTPRYLIKTRGQQVTLSCSPISGHRSVSWYQQTPGQGLQFLFEYFSETQRNKGNFPGRFSGRQFSNSRSEMNVSTLELGDSALYLCASSLGRSLGSAGNTIYFGEGSWLTVV.

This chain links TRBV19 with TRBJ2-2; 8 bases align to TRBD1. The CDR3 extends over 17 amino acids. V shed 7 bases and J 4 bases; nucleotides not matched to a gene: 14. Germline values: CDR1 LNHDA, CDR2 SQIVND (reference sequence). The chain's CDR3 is CASNTRAGGAGTGELFF. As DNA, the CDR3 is TGTGCCAGTAACACGCGGGCAGGGGGCGCAGGCACCGGGGAGCTGTTTTTT.

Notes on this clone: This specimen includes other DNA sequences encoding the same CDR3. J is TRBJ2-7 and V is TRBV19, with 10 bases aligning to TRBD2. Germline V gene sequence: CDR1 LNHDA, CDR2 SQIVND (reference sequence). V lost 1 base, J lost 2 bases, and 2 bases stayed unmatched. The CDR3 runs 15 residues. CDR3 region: CASSIGLAGAYEQYF. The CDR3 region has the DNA TGTGCCAGTAGTATAGGGCTAGCGGGAGCCTACGAGCAGTACTTC.

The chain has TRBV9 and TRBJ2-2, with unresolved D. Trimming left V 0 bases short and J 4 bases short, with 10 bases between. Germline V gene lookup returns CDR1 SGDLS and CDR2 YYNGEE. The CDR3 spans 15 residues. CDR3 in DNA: TGTGCCAGCAGCGTAGACGTCGGCAGCACCGGGGAGCTGTTTTTT. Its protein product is CASSVDVGSTGELFF.

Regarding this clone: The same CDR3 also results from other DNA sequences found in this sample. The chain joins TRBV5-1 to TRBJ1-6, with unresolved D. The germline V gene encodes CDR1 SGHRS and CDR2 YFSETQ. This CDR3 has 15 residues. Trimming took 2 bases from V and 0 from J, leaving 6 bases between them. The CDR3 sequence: CASSLRSSYNSPLHF. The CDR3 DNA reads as TGCGCCAGCAGCTTACGGAGCTCCTATAATTCACCCCTCCACTTT. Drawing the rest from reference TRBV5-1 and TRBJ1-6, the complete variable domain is KAGVTQTPRYLIKTRGQQVTLSCSPISGHRSVSWYQQTPGQGLQFLFEYFSETQRNKGNFPGRFSGRQFSNSRSEMNVSTLELGDSALYLCASSLRSSYNSPLHFGNGTRLTVT.

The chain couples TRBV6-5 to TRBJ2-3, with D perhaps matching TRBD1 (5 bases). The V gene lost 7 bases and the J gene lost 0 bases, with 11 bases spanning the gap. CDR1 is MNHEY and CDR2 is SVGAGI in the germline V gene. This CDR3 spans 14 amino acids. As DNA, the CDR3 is TGTGCCAGCATCGAAAGGGGCAGCACAGATACGCAGTATTTT. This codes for CASIERGSTDTQYF.

The CDR3 DNA reads as TGTGCCAGCTCACCCCCCGGGGCCCTTTCCGCAAAAAACATTCAGTACTTC. It codes for CASSPPGALSAKNIQYF. The V and J genes are TRBV18 and TRBJ2-4; D may correspond to TRBD1 or TRBD2 (5 bases each). Germline V gives CDR1 KGHSH, CDR2 LQKENI. The CDR3 runs 17 residues. Trimming pared 3 bases from V and 4 bases from J, leaving 19 bases between.

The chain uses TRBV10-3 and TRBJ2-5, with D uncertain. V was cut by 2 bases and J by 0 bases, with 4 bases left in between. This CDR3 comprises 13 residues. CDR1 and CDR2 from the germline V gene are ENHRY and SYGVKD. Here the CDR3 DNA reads TGTGCCATCAGTGAGACTAACCAAGAGACCCAGTACTTC. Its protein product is CAISETNQETQYF.

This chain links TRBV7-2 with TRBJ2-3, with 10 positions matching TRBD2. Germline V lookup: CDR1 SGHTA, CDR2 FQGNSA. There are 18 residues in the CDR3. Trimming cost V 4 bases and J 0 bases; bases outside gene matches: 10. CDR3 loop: CASSSSRTSGTSTDTQYF. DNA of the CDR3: TGTGCCAGCAGCTCTTCTAGGACTAGCGGTACTAGCACAGATACGCAGTATTTT.

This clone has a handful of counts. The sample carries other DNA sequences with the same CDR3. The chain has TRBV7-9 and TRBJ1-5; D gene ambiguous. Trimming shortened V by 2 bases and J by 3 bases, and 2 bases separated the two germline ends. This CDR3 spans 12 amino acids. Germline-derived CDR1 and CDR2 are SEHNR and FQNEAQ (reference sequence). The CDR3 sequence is CASSLPNQPQHF. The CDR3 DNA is TGTGCCAGCAGCTTACCCAATCAGCCCCAGCATTTT.

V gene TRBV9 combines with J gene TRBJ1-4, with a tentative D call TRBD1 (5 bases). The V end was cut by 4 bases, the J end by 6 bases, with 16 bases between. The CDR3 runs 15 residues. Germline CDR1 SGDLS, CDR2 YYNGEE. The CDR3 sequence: CASSPGSKSDEKLFF. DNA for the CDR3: TGTGCCAGCAGCCCAGGGAGCAAATCTGATGAAAAACTGTTTTTT.

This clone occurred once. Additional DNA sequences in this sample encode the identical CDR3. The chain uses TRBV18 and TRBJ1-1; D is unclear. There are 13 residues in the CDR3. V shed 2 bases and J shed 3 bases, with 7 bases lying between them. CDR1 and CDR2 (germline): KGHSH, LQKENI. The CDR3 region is CASSPAGYTEAFF. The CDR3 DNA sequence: TGTGCCAGCTCACCAGCGGGTTACACTGAAGCTTTCTTT. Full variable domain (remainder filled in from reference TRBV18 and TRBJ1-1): NAGVMQNPRHLVRRRGQEARLRCSPMKGHSHVYWYRQLPEEGLKFMVYLQKENIIDESGMPKERFSAEFPKEGPSILRIQQVVRGDSAAYFCASSPAGYTEAFFGQGTRLTVV.

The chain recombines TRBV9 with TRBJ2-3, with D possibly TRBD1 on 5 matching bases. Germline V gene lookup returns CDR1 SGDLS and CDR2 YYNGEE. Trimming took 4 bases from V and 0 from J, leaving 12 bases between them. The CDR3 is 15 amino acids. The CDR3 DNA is TGTGCCAGCAGCCTAGGGGTGGACAGCACAGATACGCAGTATTTT. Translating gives CASSLGVDSTDTQYF. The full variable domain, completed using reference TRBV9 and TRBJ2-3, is DSGVTQTPKHLITATGQRVTLRCSPRSGDLSVYWYQQSLDQGLQFLIQYYNGEERAKGNILERFSAQQFPDLHSELNLSSLELGDSALYFCASSLGVDSTDTQYFGPGTRLTVL.

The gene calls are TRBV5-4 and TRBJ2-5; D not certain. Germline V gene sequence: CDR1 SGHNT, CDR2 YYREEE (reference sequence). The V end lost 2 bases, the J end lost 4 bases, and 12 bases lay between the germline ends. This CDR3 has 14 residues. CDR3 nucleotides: TGTGCCAGCAGCTTCCCCTGGCCTGCAGAGACCCAGTACTTC. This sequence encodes CASSFPWPAETQYF.

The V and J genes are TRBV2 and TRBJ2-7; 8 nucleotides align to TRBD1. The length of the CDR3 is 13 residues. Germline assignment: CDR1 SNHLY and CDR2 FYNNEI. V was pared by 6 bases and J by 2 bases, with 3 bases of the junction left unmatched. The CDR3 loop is CASRDRETYEQYF. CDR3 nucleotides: TGTGCCAGCAGGGACAGGGAGACCTACGAGCAGTACTTC. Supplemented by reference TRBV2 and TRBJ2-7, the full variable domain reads EPEVTQTPSHQVTQMGQEVILRCVPISNHLYFYWYRQILGQKVEFLVSFYNNEISEKSEIFDDQFSVERPDGSNFTLKIRSTKLEDSAMYFCASRDRETYEQYFGPGTRLTVT.

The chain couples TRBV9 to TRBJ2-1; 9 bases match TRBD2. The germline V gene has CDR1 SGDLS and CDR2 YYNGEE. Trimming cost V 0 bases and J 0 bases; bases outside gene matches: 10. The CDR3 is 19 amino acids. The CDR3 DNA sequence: TGTGCCAGCAGCGTAGGTGCGACTAGCGGTATCATCTCCTACAATGAGCAGTTCTTC. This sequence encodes CASSVGATSGIISYNEQFF. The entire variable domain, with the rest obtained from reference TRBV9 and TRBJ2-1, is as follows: DSGVTQTPKHLITATGQRVTLRCSPRSGDLSVYWYQQSLDQGLQFLIQYYNGEERAKGNILERFSAQQFPDLHSELNLSSLELGDSALYFCASSVGATSGIISYNEQFFGPGTRLTVL.